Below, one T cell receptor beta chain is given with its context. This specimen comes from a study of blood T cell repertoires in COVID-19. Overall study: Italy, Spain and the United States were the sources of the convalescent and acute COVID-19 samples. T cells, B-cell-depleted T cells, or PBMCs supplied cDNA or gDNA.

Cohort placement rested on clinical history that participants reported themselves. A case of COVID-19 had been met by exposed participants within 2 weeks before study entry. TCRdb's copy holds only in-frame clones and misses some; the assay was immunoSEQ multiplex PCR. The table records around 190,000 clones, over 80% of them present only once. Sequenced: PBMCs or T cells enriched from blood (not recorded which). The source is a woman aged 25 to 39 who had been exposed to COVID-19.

The CDR3 sequence is CASSDWTSGGAGELFF. CDR3 nucleotides: TGTGCCAGCAGTGATTGGACTAGCGGAGGGGCCGGGGAGCTGTTTTTT. This chain links TRBV6-2 or TRBV6-3 with TRBJ2-2; TRBD2 agrees at 10 bases. The germline V gene encodes CDR1 MNHEY and CDR2 SVGEGT. V shed 5 bases, J shed 6 bases, and the junction held 9 bases outside the gene matches. The CDR3 spans 16 residues.